This T cell receptor (beta chain) was identified in a study of esophageal squamous cell carcinoma under preoperative chemotherapy. Study overall: Both tumor-infiltrating lymphocytes and peripheral blood T cells had their TCR repertoires profiled. General observations from the study: Chemotherapy was followed by significantly higher TCR diversity in peripheral T cells only, not tumor-infiltrating lymphocytes. After paclitaxel-nedaplatin, abundant clones were more likely to contract than amplify. Peripheral T cells migrating into the tumor appeared to partly supply post-treatment tumor-infiltrating lymphocytes.

Germline V gene lookup returns CDR1 SGHTA and CDR2 FQGNSA. This CDR3 has 14 amino acids. Trimming shortened V by 2 bases and J by 10 bases, and 15 bases separated the two germline ends. The time point is: after preoperative PTX-NDP chemotherapy. TCRdb re-called the PCR reads with MiXCR, one entry per CDR3 protein. Altogether 34,000 or so distinct CDR3 sequences are present, around half being singletons, with the ten largest covering approximately 25%. This clonotype occurred many times. Its antigen is undetermined. A single base separates this from a much larger clone, so it may be a read error. The sequence was obtained from a human donor with esophageal squamous cell carcinoma. The donor label of this sample is uncertain. The chain carries TRBV7-2 and TRBJ2-1; D not resolved. The sample was taken from a patient given preoperative chemotherapy. CDR3 in DNA: TGTGCCAGCAGCTTAAACAGATTCGCCTACGAGCAGTTCTTC. It translates to CASSLNRFAYEQFF.